The next 5 T cell receptor beta chains were all read from a single sample in a study of radiation and T cells in renal cell carcinoma. The treatment was: treatment-naive control, cytoreductive nephrectomy. TCRdb's copy holds only in-frame clones and misses some; the assay was immunoSEQ multiplex PCR. The profile shows more than 9,500 clones, approximately 62% of them singletons. Material: tumor tissue, obtained from a patient whose treatment was nephrectomy without radiotherapy. These receptors all stem from a woman aged 80 or older with renal cell carcinoma.

This chain joins TRBV7-3 and TRBJ1-2, with D perhaps matching TRBD1 (5 bases). The V end was cut by 0 bases, the J end by 8 bases, with 22 bases between. This CDR3 has 17 amino acids. The germline gives CDR1 SGHTA, CDR2 FQGTGA. CDR3: CASSLTLDDKPGLGYTF. In nucleotides, the CDR3 is TGTGCCAGCAGCTTAACGTTAGACGATAAGCCAGGGTTAGGCTACACCTTC.

There are a few counts of this clone. The chain is built from TRBV5-1 and TRBJ1-4; TRBD1 might be the D (5 bases). In germline, CDR1 is SGHRS, CDR2 YFSETQ. Trimming took 0 bases from V and 10 from J, leaving 13 bases between them. This CDR3 region has 14 residues. In nucleotides, the CDR3 is TGCGCCAGCAGCTTGGATGGGGGATCTCGAAAACTGTTTTTT. Its translation: CASSLDGGSRKLFF. The whole variable domain, remainder taken from reference TRBV5-1 and TRBJ1-4, is KAGVTQTPRYLIKTRGQQVTLSCSPISGHRSVSWYQQTPGQGLQFLFEYFSETQRNKGNFPGRFSGRQFSNSRSEMNVSTLELGDSALYLCASSLDGGSRKLFFGSGTQLSVL.

This clone was seen a few times. The chain has TRBV5-1 and TRBJ1-3; 7 bases map to TRBD1. Looked up from germline, CDR1 is SGHRS and CDR2 is YFSETQ. Unmatched junction bases numbered 1, after V lost 4 bases and J lost 0 bases. The CDR3 spans 14 residues. The CDR3 nucleotides are TGCGCCAGCAGCGACAGGGTCTCTGGAAACACCATATATTTT. It codes for CASSDRVSGNTIYF.

There are a few counts of this clone. V gene TRBV4-2 combines with J gene TRBJ2-2, with D maybe TRBD2 (6 bases). CDR3 length equals 15 residues. V was shortened by 4 bases and J by 3 bases, with 12 bases between the two germline ends. The germline CDR1 and CDR2 sequences are LGHNA and YNFKEQ. CDR3: CASSPGTGDTGELFF. The CDR3 DNA sequence: TGTGCCAGCAGCCCCGGGACTGGAGACACCGGGGAGCTGTTTTTT.

This clone was seen a handful of times. The chain employs TRBV28 and TRBJ1-6, with 7 bases identical to TRBD1. The CDR3 has 13 residues. CDR1 and CDR2 from the germline V gene are MDHEN and SYDVKM. Unmatched junction bases numbered 7, after V lost 3 bases and J lost 14 bases. The CDR3 sequence: CASSLRQGWSLHF. The DNA for the CDR3 is TGTGCCAGCAGTTTGAGACAGGGTTGGTCCCTCCACTTT.